A selection of T cell receptor beta chains follows, all from one sample in a study of T cell responses to AZD1222 COVID-19 vaccine. TCRdb keeps only in-frame clones here, not all; method: immunoSEQ multiplex PCR. The sample yields 110,000 to 150,000 clones, over 85% seen once. The material sequenced was peripheral blood, taken on day 0 of AZD1222 vaccination. The receptors shown here come from an adult in good health. CDR3s include the opening cysteine and the closing phenylalanine or tryptophan. Fields, in order: J gene, V gene, D gene, clone size, CDR3 DNA, CDR3 protein. The D gene is left open where the match is weak. Not every row has a clone size; where given, it reads once, few, many or a size class.

j_gene: TRBJ2-5; v_gene: TRBV24-1; d_gene: -; abundance: -; CDR3nt: TGTGCCACCAGTGATTCTGGGGGGGCTTCGGGGACCCAGTACTTC; CDR3aa: CATSDSGGASGTQYF
j_gene: TRBJ1-2; v_gene: TRBV3-1/TRBV3-2; d_gene: -; abundance: -; CDR3nt: TGTGCCAGCAGCCAAGCATGGGGTGGGGGAAACTATGGCTACACCTTC; CDR3aa: CASSQAWGGGNYGYTF
j_gene: TRBJ1-2; v_gene: TRBV29-1; d_gene: -; abundance: -; CDR3nt: TGCAGCGTTGACCAGACGGGGTCCTATGGCTACACCTTC; CDR3aa: CSVDQTGSYGYTF
j_gene: TRBJ2-7; v_gene: TRBV4-1; d_gene: TRBD2; abundance: -; CDR3nt: TGCGCCAGCAGCCAACGTCTAGCGGGACCACAAGCCCCCTACGAGCAGTACTTC; CDR3aa: CASSQRLAGPQAPYEQYF
j_gene: TRBJ2-7; v_gene: TRBV5-4; d_gene: TRBD2; abundance: -; CDR3nt: TGTGCCAGCAGCCGGACTAGCGGGAGTGGGTACGAGCAGTACTTC; CDR3aa: CASSRTSGSGYEQYF
j_gene: TRBJ2-1; v_gene: TRBV2; d_gene: TRBD2; abundance: -; CDR3nt: TGTGCCAGCAGCCTGGGACTAGCGAGCGATGAGCAGTTCTTC; CDR3aa: CASSLGLASDEQFF
j_gene: TRBJ2-1; v_gene: TRBV6-1; d_gene: TRBD2; abundance: -; CDR3nt: TGTGCCAGCAGTGAACTCCTTGGACTAGCGGGAGACAATGAGCAGTTCTTC; CDR3aa: CASSELLGLAGDNEQFF
j_gene: TRBJ2-7; v_gene: TRBV30; d_gene: TRBD1; abundance: -; CDR3nt: TGTGCCTGGAGTTCAGGACAGGGCGTCCTCGAGCAGTACTTC; CDR3aa: CAWSSGQGVLEQYF
j_gene: TRBJ2-3; v_gene: TRBV27; d_gene: -; abundance: -; CDR3nt: TGTGCCAGCAGTCCCCTCAGGGGGGTGGCGCAGTATTTT; CDR3aa: CASSPLRGVAQYF
j_gene: TRBJ1-2; v_gene: TRBV4-1; d_gene: TRBD1; abundance: -; CDR3nt: TGCGCCAGCAGCCAAGACAGGGGGTACGACTATGGCTACACCTTC; CDR3aa: CASSQDRGYDYGYTF
j_gene: TRBJ2-7; v_gene: TRBV15; d_gene: -; abundance: -; CDR3nt: TGTGCCACCAGCAGTTCCTCGGGGGAGCAGTACTTC; CDR3aa: CATSSSSGEQYF
j_gene: TRBJ2-5; v_gene: TRBV4-1; d_gene: -; abundance: -; CDR3nt: TGCGCCAGCAGCCAAGTTGGGATGGTAGAGACCCAGTACTTC; CDR3aa: CASSQVGMVETQYF
j_gene: TRBJ2-1; v_gene: TRBV5-1; d_gene: -; abundance: -; CDR3nt: TGCGCCAGCAGCTTGGAGGGCAATGAGCAGTTCTTC; CDR3aa: CASSLEGNEQFF
j_gene: TRBJ2-2; v_gene: TRBV6-4; d_gene: -; abundance: -; CDR3nt: TGTGCCAGCAGTGGGGACTCGAACACCGGGGAGCTGTTTTTT; CDR3aa: CASSGDSNTGELFF
j_gene: TRBJ1-5; v_gene: TRBV2; d_gene: TRBD1; abundance: -; CDR3nt: TGTGCCAGCGCTGGACAGCCCCAGGGGGTGCCCCAGCATTTT; CDR3aa: CASAGQPQGVPQHF
j_gene: TRBJ2-1; v_gene: TRBV3-1/TRBV3-2; d_gene: -; abundance: -; CDR3nt: TGTGCCAGCAGCCAAGTTCCCGGGCCAAATGAGCAGTTCTTC; CDR3aa: CASSQVPGPNEQFF
j_gene: TRBJ2-7; v_gene: TRBV5-1; d_gene: TRBD2; abundance: once; CDR3nt: TGCGCCAGCAGCCGACATATAGGACTAGCGGCCTCCTACGAGCAGTACTTC; CDR3aa: CASSRHIGLAASYEQYF
j_gene: TRBJ2-5; v_gene: TRBV7-9; d_gene: -; abundance: -; CDR3nt: TGTGCCAGCAGCTTCGCCAGGTCCAATCCGGAGACCCAGTACTTC; CDR3aa: CASSFARSNPETQYF
j_gene: TRBJ1-4; v_gene: TRBV18; d_gene: -; abundance: -; CDR3nt: TGTGCCAGCTCACCACCTTATCCGGGGGCGACTGGTGAAAAACTGTTTTTT; CDR3aa: CASSPPYPGATGEKLFF
j_gene: TRBJ1-2; v_gene: TRBV5-4; d_gene: -; abundance: -; CDR3nt: TGTGCCAGCAGCTTGCGGGTAGACTATGGCTACACCTTC; CDR3aa: CASSLRVDYGYTF
j_gene: TRBJ1-1; v_gene: TRBV12-3/TRBV12-4; d_gene: -; abundance: -; CDR3nt: TGTGCCAGCAGTCGTTCGGGGTTCGCTGAAGCTTTCTTT; CDR3aa: CASSRSGFAEAFF
j_gene: TRBJ2-3; v_gene: TRBV7-2; d_gene: -; abundance: -; CDR3nt: TGTGCCAGCAGCCTAAGAGAAGATACGCAGTATTTT; CDR3aa: CASSLREDTQYF
j_gene: TRBJ1-6; v_gene: TRBV4-1; d_gene: -; abundance: -; CDR3nt: TGCGCCAGCAGCCAACCCGTCCGGGGAGTTTCCAATTCACCCCTCCACTTT; CDR3aa: CASSQPVRGVSNSPLHF
j_gene: TRBJ2-3; v_gene: TRBV9; d_gene: -; abundance: -; CDR3nt: TGTGCCAGCAGACCTCTCGACACCTTCACAGATACGCAGTATTTT; CDR3aa: CASRPLDTFTDTQYF
j_gene: TRBJ1-3; v_gene: TRBV28; d_gene: TRBD1; abundance: few; CDR3nt: TGTGCCAGCAGTTTGACAGGGGCCTCTGGAAACACCATATATTTT; CDR3aa: CASSLTGASGNTIYF